These 3 T cell receptor beta chains came from one sample sequenced in a study of a mutant IDH1 vaccine in newly diagnosed glioma. Their antigens remain unidentified. The repertoire was sequenced with immunoSEQ multiplex PCR; TCRdb's copy has only in-frame clones and lacks some. The table has about 36,000 clones, 75% to 90% seen once. The time point: week 11, during vaccination. Vaccination comprised doses that each held 300 ug of mutant IDH1 20-mer peptide, plus topical imiquimod. Here the sequenced sample was peripheral blood mononuclear cells (PBMCs), taken from a glioma patient whose treatment included an IDH1 peptide vaccine. Receptors were obtained from a woman aged 25 to 39 with glioma. Some clones in this sample may be carry-over from other donors' samples.

This clone was seen a few times. The chain combines TRBV30 with TRBJ1-1; D unresolved. CDR3 size: 13 residues. The germline V gene has CDR1 GTSNPN and CDR2 SVGIG (reference sequence). Trimming pared 2 bases from V and 7 bases from J, leaving 14 bases between. The CDR3 nucleotides are TGTGCCTGGAGTCCCGTAAGGATCCTTGAAGCTTTCTTT. This translates into CAWSPVRILEAFF. The full variable domain, completed using reference TRBV30 and TRBJ1-1, is SQTIHQWPATLVQPVGSPLSLECTVEGTSNPNLYWYRQAAGRGLQLLFYSVGIGQISSEVPQNLSASRPQDRQFILSSKKLLLSDSGFYLCAWSPVRILEAFFGQGTRLTVV.

V usage is TRBV11-2 and J usage is TRBJ2-2, with D possibly called TRBD1 or TRBD2 (5 bases each). CDR3 length: 15 residues. Trimming left V 5 bases short and J 1 base short, with 11 bases between. Germline values: CDR1 SGHAT, CDR2 FQNNGV. The DNA for the CDR3 is TGTGCCAGCAGCCGAGGGGCGGGGAACACCGGGGAGCTGTTTTTT. Translation: CASSRGAGNTGELFF.

This clone was recorded a few times. The chain couples TRBV7-9 to TRBJ1-1, with 8 bases fitting TRBD1. J was trimmed by 5 bases and V by 5 bases; bases with no gene match: 7. CDR1 and CDR2 (germline): SEHNR, FQNEAQ (reference sequence). The CDR3 sequence is 14 residues long. The CDR3 DNA is TGTGCCAGCAGCCCAGGGGGCAGGGGGACTGAAGCTTTCTTT. Its protein is CASSPGGRGTEAFF. The full variable domain, in which reference TRBV7-9 and TRBJ1-1 provide the parts outside the CDR3, is DTGVSQNPRHKITKRGQNVTFRCDPISEHNRLYWYRQTLGQGPEFLTYFQNEAQLEKSRLLSDRFSAERPKGSFSTLEIQRTEQGDSAMYLCASSPGGRGTEAFFGQGTRLTVV.